Shown below are 3 T cell receptor beta chains from a single sample sequenced in a study of T-cell reconstitution after alpha-beta-depleted transplantation in children. As it was prepared, the TCRbeta library received unique molecular identifiers. MiXCR, applied by TCRdb to the PCR reads, yields one record per CDR3 protein. Of about 610,000 distinct CDR3 sequences listed, about 11% are singletons. The sequencing here drew on PBMCs from the stem cell graft donor, taken from the stem cell graft. Receptors originate from a human donor who donated a stem cell graft to a child with acute myeloid leukemia.

The genes are TRBV29-1 and TRBJ2-2; 8 nucleotides line up with TRBD1. CDR1 and CDR2 from the germline V gene are SQVTM and ANQGSEA. The ends lost 8 bases at V and 5 bases at J; junction bases unmatched: 7. CDR3 length: 13 residues. CDR3 DNA sequence: TGCAGCACCGGAAACAGGGGGACCGGGGAGCTGTTTTTT. It translates to CSTGNRGTGELFF.

This clonotype was observed many times. This chain connects TRBV15 to TRBJ2-7, with a possible D match to TRBD1 (8 bases). The CDR3 is made up of 16 amino acids. The V gene's germline CDR1 is LNHNV and CDR2 YYDKDF (reference sequence). Trimming removed 2 bases from V and 0 bases from J, with 14 bases in between. The CDR3 region is CATSRTGGVASYEQYF. The CDR3 region has the DNA TGTGCCACCAGCAGAACAGGGGGGGTAGCCTCCTACGAGCAGTACTTC.

This clonotype was counted many times. This chain uses TRBV24-1 with TRBJ1-5; D may be TRBD1 (5 bases). The V end lost 5 bases, the J end lost 9 bases, and 13 bases lay between the germline ends. The CDR3 is made up of 13 amino acids. Germline lookup yields CDR1 KGHDR and CDR2 SFDVKD. CDR3: CATSGPGLGPQHF. The DNA for the CDR3 is TGTGCCACCAGTGGGCCAGGGCTTGGGCCCCAGCATTTT.